The rows below give T cell receptor beta chains drawn from one sample of a study of T cells expressing NK-cell markers. TCRdb reanalyzed the 5' RACE reads, giving one entry per CDR3 protein sequence and no DNA. This sample's clone table lists thousands of distinct CDR3 sequences. Material for sequencing was blood T cells: a sorted CD56 or NKG2C T cell subset, CD4+ or CD8+ T cells, or bulk PBMC T cells (not recorded which). All receptors come from a young man in good health. Both conserved end residues are part of each CDR3. The order of the fields is V gene, J gene, clone size, CDR3 protein. A row's size may be missing; if present it is once, few, many or a size class.

TRBV6-1	TRBJ2-1	-	CASSIGGSSYNEQFF
TRBV11-2	TRBJ2-1	-	CASSFRGRYNEQFF
TRBV4-2	TRBJ2-7	medium-sized	CASSQETSGGLGSYEQYF
TRBV20-1	TRBJ2-7	medium-sized	CSARGEEGRISYEQYF
TRBV7-2	TRBJ1-4	medium-sized	CASSLRSEKLFF
TRBV27	TRBJ1-2	medium-sized	CASSLARDYGYTF
TRBV20-1	TRBJ2-4	medium-sized	CSASAGIDDIQYF
TRBV11-2	TRBJ1-2	-	CASSLFGSPLIGYTF
TRBV20-1	TRBJ2-5	-	CSARDLLAGETQYF
TRBV12-3/TRBV12-4	TRBJ2-1	medium-sized	CASSLLGTSGGFSSYNEQFF
TRBV28	TRBJ2-7	medium-sized	CASSGTSASYEQYF
TRBV7-2	TRBJ2-6	-	CASSLGGSGGANVLTF
TRBV5-1	TRBJ2-2	medium-sized	CATSFKSGDTGELFF
TRBV11-3	TRBJ2-1	-	CASSLRDEQFF
TRBV7-9	TRBJ1-2	medium-sized	CASSIVGQGGGYTF
TRBV5-1	TRBJ2-3	medium-sized	CASGRDGDTDTQYF
TRBV10-3	TRBJ1-1	medium-sized	CAISESRQIFAFF
TRBV18	TRBJ2-3	-	CASSPPINTDTQYF
TRBV5-4	TRBJ2-7	-	CASYPGTAPYEQYF
TRBV29-1	TRBJ2-3	medium-sized	CSVVSGTGSTDTQYF
TRBV14	TRBJ1-4	-	CASSHSEYNEKLFF
TRBV24-1	TRBJ2-2	-	CATSTGLAYSANTGELFF
TRBV12-3/TRBV12-4	TRBJ2-5	medium-sized	CASSFTSSETQYF
TRBV20-1	TRBJ2-5	-	CSARVQNGETQYF
TRBV20-1	TRBJ2-5	medium-sized	CSAEQLAGQETQYF
TRBV5-1	TRBJ1-2	-	CASSYPDSSNYGYTF
TRBV27	TRBJ2-1	medium-sized	CASSLLVATPTYNEQFF
TRBV3-1	TRBJ2-2	medium-sized	CASSRPGPNTGELFF
TRBV10-3	TRBJ1-5	medium-sized	CAISDSRDQPQHF
TRBV4-3	TRBJ1-1	-	CASSQDPYSNTEAFF
TRBV24-1	TRBJ1-2	-	CATSAGDRSYGYTF
TRBV9	TRBJ2-2	-	CASTNGGAGELFF
TRBV12-3/TRBV12-4	TRBJ1-5	medium-sized	CASSLEGRLSNQPQHF
TRBV20-1	TRBJ2-5	-	CSVTSGRYQETQYF
TRBV4-1	TRBJ1-1	medium-sized	CASSDGGVNTEAFF
TRBV7-2	TRBJ2-7	medium-sized	CASSYWTAKGHYEQYF
TRBV15	TRBJ1-1	medium-sized	CATRNGRSEAFF
TRBV7-9	TRBJ2-3	-	CASRGTDTQYF
TRBV9	TRBJ2-1	medium-sized	CASSVGDGSPYNEQFF
TRBV4-1	TRBJ2-6	-	CASSSFAGTILSGANVLTF
TRBV6-5	TRBJ2-7	-	CASTRLAGAREQYF